The 14 T cell receptor beta chains below come from one sample, sequenced in a study of T cells in pancreatic ductal adenocarcinoma. Measured with immunoSEQ multiplex PCR; TCRdb has only the in-frame clones, and not every one. Of 97,000 or so clones listed, around 96% were seen once; the top ten hold roughly 3%. Selected pancreatic ductal adenocarcinoma patients had undergone surgery without neoadjuvant therapy. Sequencing was performed on PBMCs. All receptors come from a human donor with pancreatic ductal adenocarcinoma.

The V and J genes are TRBV11-2 and TRBJ2-7; TRBD1 matches 10 bases. CDR1 and CDR2 (germline): SGHAT, FQNNGV. The CDR3 extends over 15 amino acids. V lost 5 bases, J lost 0 bases, and 4 bases stayed unmatched. The CDR3 here is CASSTGQGGSYEQYF. In nucleotides, the CDR3 is TGTGCCAGCAGCACAGGACAGGGGGGCTCCTACGAGCAGTACTTC.

A remark on this clone: Its ends do not fully match the called genes, so a read error is possible. This chain joins TRBV7-3 and TRBJ2-1; TRBD1 aligns across 8 bases. This CDR3 has 13 amino acids. Looked up from germline, CDR1 is SGHTA and CDR2 is FQGTGA. In DNA form, the CDR3 reads TGTGTCAGCAGTCGGACAGGGCACAATGAGCAGTTCTTC. Translation: CVSSRTGHNEQFF. Together with reference TRBV7-3 and TRBJ2-1, the CDR3 gives the full variable domain: GAGVSQTPSNKVTEKGKYVELRCDPISGHTALYWYRQSLGQGPEFLIYFQGTGAADDSGLPNDRFFAVRPEGSVSTLKIQRTERGDSAVYLCVSSRTGHNEQFFGPGTRLTVL.

V is TRBV6-5 and J is TRBJ2-7, with D possibly TRBD1 on 6 matching bases. CDR1 is MNHEY, CDR2 SVGAGI, per germline. The ends were cut back, 5 bases at V and 4 bases at J, with 12 bases in the middle. The CDR3 is made up of 13 amino acids. The DNA of the CDR3 is TGTGCCAGCAGTCCTCTGCAGGGGTACGAGCAGTACTTC. It codes for CASSPLQGYEQYF.

The rearrangement joins TRBV11-2 to TRBJ2-7; a possible D gene is TRBD2 (7 bases). Trimming removed 4 bases from V and 3 bases from J, with 25 bases in between. CDR1 SGHAT and CDR2 FQNNGV come from the germline V gene. The CDR3 runs to 18 residues. CDR3 residues: CASSYFRGAGGSDYEQYF. CDR3 in DNA: TGTGCCAGCAGCTACTTCCGGGGGGCCGGGGGATCTGACTACGAGCAGTACTTC.

V is TRBV11-2 and J is TRBJ1-1; TRBD1 matches at 8 bases. This CDR3 contains 15 residues. The germline gives CDR1 SGHAT, CDR2 FQNNGV. J lost 4 bases, V lost 6 bases, and 10 bases had no gene match. The CDR3 loop reads CASRQGDARFTEAFF. The DNA of the CDR3 is TGTGCCAGCAGACAGGGGGATGCGAGGTTCACTGAAGCTTTCTTT.

The chain is built from TRBV10-3 and TRBJ2-3, with 7 bases matching TRBD2. The CDR3 length is 15 residues. Germline CDR1 is ENHRY and CDR2 is SYGVKD. V lost 8 bases and J lost 9; bases outside the gene matches: 17. In nucleotides, the CDR3 is TGTGCCATCGGCGCCGTTGGGGGGGTTATTACAACGCAGTATTTT. Its protein product is CAIGAVGGVITTQYF.

J is TRBJ1-5 and V is TRBV6-5; 10 bases are a match to TRBD1. J was trimmed by 6 bases and V by 7 bases; bases with no gene match: 9. CDR3 length equals 15 residues. Germline lookup yields CDR1 MNHEY and CDR2 SVGAGI. CDR3 protein: CASKYSDRGSQPQHF. CDR3 nucleotide sequence: TGTGCCAGCAAATATTCGGACAGGGGGTCTCAGCCCCAGCATTTT.

The J gene is TRBJ2-3, the V gene TRBV7-6; D gene unclear. Trimming removed 0 bases from V and 0 bases from J, with 10 bases in between. CDR3 length: 16 residues. CDR1 is SGHVS, CDR2 FNYEAQ, per germline. CDR3 in DNA: TGTGCCAGCAGCTTAGCTTGGGCAGCTAGCACAGATACGCAGTATTTT. Translating it yields CASSLAWAASTDTQYF.

V is TRBV21-1 and J is TRBJ1-5; TRBD1, the D gene given by the table, was not confirmed from the DNA. TRBV21-1 is reported as a pseudogene. The CDR3 is made up of 17 amino acids. The CDR3 nucleotides are TGTGCCAGCAGCAAAAGAGACAGGCGGCGGAGGAATCAGCCCCAGCATTTT. This codes for CASSKRDRRRRNQPQHF.

This chain uses TRBV5-1 with TRBJ2-5; D is perhaps TRBD1 (6 bases). V was cut by 0 bases and J by 6 bases, with 12 bases left in between. In germline, CDR1 is SGHRS, CDR2 YFSETQ. The CDR3 contains 14 residues. CDR3 protein: CASSLGEQGKTQYF. The CDR3 bases are TGCGCCAGCAGCTTGGGGGAGCAGGGGAAGACCCAGTACTTC.

V usage is TRBV7-2 and J usage is TRBJ1-1; no firm D call. The ends were cut back, 5 bases at V and 1 base at J, with 11 bases in the middle. Germline V gene data show CDR1 as SGHTA and CDR2 as FQGNSA. CDR3 length: 14 amino acids. The CDR3 here is CASSVNPGNTEAFF. CDR3 nucleotides: TGTGCCAGCAGCGTAAACCCCGGGAACACTGAAGCTTTCTTT. Variable domain in full (rest from reference TRBV7-2 and TRBJ1-1): GAGVSQSPSNKVTEKGKDVELRCDPISGHTALYWYRQSLGQGLEFLIYFQGNSAPDKSGLPSDRFSAERTGGSVSTLTIQRTQQEDSAVYLCASSVNPGNTEAFFGQGTRLTVV.

This rearrangement joins TRBV7-2 to TRBJ2-7; TRBD1 matches 7 bases. Losses at the gene ends were 1 base for V and 6 bases for J; bases not matched to a gene: 6. Germline CDR1 reads SGHTA; CDR2 reads FQGNSA. The CDR3 has 14 residues. The CDR3 loop reads CASSLEGAGGEQYF. CDR3 nucleotides: TGTGCCAGCAGCTTAGAAGGGGCAGGGGGCGAGCAGTACTTC.

A single count supports this clone. CDR3 DNA sequence: TGCGCCAGCACGGGCTACACCTTC. Protein sequence: CASTGYTF. This sequence joins TRBV23-1 and TRBJ1-2; D is undetermined. TRBV23-1 is an open reading frame, and its role is uncertain. The ends were cut back, 7 bases at V and 8 bases at J, with 2 bases in the middle. CDR3 length: 8 amino acids.

This rearrangement joins TRBV18 to TRBJ2-3, with no clear D. The CDR3 runs 14 residues. Germline values: CDR1 KGHSH, CDR2 LQKENI. V gave up 0 bases and J gave up 3 bases, with 7 bases separating them. CDR3 sequence (DNA): TGTGCCAGCTCACCACCGGCCAGAACAGATACGCAGTATTTT. Protein: CASSPPARTDTQYF.